This T cell receptor (beta chain) stems from a study of shared clonotypes between healthy human individuals. The assay was immunoSEQ multiplex PCR, and TCRdb's table has in-frame clones only and misses some. The sample yields a few million clones, roughly 92% seen once. Regarding this clone: The sample carries other DNA sequences with the same CDR3.

The CDR3 is 13 residues long. CDR1 SEHNR and CDR2 FQNEAQ come from the germline V gene (reference sequence). The V segment lost 4 bases and the J segment 5 bases; nucleotides outside the gene matches: 2. The rearrangement uses TRBV7-9 and TRBJ2-5; TRBD2 agrees at 9 bases. Source material: naive CD4+ T cells sorted from blood. Subset indicated: CD45RA+ positively selected. The sequence was obtained from a man between 18 and 29 years old in good health. CDR3 nucleotides: TGTGCCAGCAGCTCAAGCGGGGGGGAGACCCAGTACTTC. Translated: CASSSSGGETQYF. The variable domain in full, with the rest retrieved from reference TRBV7-9 and TRBJ2-5, is DTGVSQNPRHKITKRGQNVTFRCDPISEHNRLYWYRQTLGQGPEFLTYFQNEAQLEKSRLLSDRFSAERPKGSFSTLEIQRTEQGDSAMYLCASSSSGGETQYFGPGTRLLVL.